A single sample is the source of the 8 T cell receptor beta chains below, sequenced in a study of blood T cell repertoires in COVID-19. Sequencing used immunoSEQ multiplex PCR; TCRdb keeps in-frame clones, though not all of them. The data show over 150,000 clones, with about 80% seen just once and 25% to 30% held by the top ten. Sequencing input: peripheral blood. Receptors were obtained from a woman between 55 and 75 years old with acute or convalescent COVID-19.

This clone was counted at least ten times. The chain employs TRBV19 and TRBJ2-2; perhaps TRBD1 as D (5 bases). The CDR3 is made up of 16 amino acids. Trimming shortened V by 6 bases and J by 2 bases, and 16 bases separated the two germline ends. CDR1 and CDR2 (germline): LNHDA, SQIVND (reference sequence). The CDR3 protein is CASRDPTGANTGELFF. CDR3 nucleotides: TGTGCCAGTAGGGACCCTACAGGAGCAAACACCGGGGAGCTGTTTTTT.

V usage is TRBV7-2 and J usage is TRBJ2-3; 10 positions agree with TRBD2. This CDR3 region has 15 residues. V shed 9 bases, J shed 5 bases, and the junction held 11 bases outside the gene matches. The germline gives CDR1 SGHTA, CDR2 FQGNSA. The CDR3: CASRTSGLAGDTQYF. The CDR3 DNA reads TGTGCCAGTAGGACTAGCGGCCTCGCAGGAGATACGCAGTATTTT. Full variable domain (missing parts from reference TRBV7-2 and TRBJ2-3): GAGVSQSPSNKVTEKGKDVELRCDPISGHTALYWYRQSLGQGLEFLIYFQGNSAPDKSGLPSDRFSAERTGGSVSTLTIQRTQQEDSAVYLCASRTSGLAGDTQYFGPGTRLTVL.

V usage is TRBV27 and J usage is TRBJ2-3, with D uncertain. V lost 2 bases, J lost 0 bases, and 9 bases lay in between. The CDR3 covers 15 residues. CDR1 and CDR2 from the germline V gene are MNHEY and SMNVEV (reference sequence). The CDR3, as DNA: TGTGCCAGCAGTTTAACCGATACTAGCACAGATACGCAGTATTTT. This encodes CASSLTDTSTDTQYF.

The rearrangement joins TRBV25-1 to TRBJ1-6; 8 bases align to TRBD1. This CDR3 comprises 13 residues. Germline values: CDR1 MGHDK, CDR2 SYGVNS. V trimming: 8 bases; J trimming: 5 bases; junction bases outside the gene matches: 2. In DNA form, the CDR3 reads TGTGCCAGCCTGGACAGGGATAATTCACCCCTCCACTTT. Its protein is CASLDRDNSPLHF.

The chain is built from TRBV14 and TRBJ2-6, with unresolved D. The V gene lost 5 bases and the J gene lost 2 bases, with 7 bases spanning the gap. Germline V CDR1 and CDR2: SGHDN, FVKESK. The CDR3 is made up of 14 amino acids. The CDR3 DNA sequence: TGTGCCAGCAGCTTCGGTACTGGGGCCAACGTCCTGACTTTC. Residues: CASSFGTGANVLTF.

The chain combines TRBV4-1 with TRBJ2-3; the match to TRBD2 covers 11 bases. Losses at the gene ends were 1 base for V and 6 bases for J; bases not matched to a gene: 18. The CDR3 has 20 amino acids. Germline V gene sequence: CDR1 MGHRA, CDR2 YSYEKL. The CDR3 DNA reads TGCGCCAGCAGCCAAGGGACCAGGGAACTAGCGGGGGCTCGCAGGGATACGCAGTATTTT. It specifies CASSQGTRELAGARRDTQYF.

This chain connects TRBV30 to TRBJ1-5; 9 bases are a match to TRBD1. The CDR3 sequence is 13 residues long. The germline V gene has CDR1 GTSNPN and CDR2 SVGIG (reference sequence). Trimming took 2 bases from V and 7 from J; bases not matched to a gene: 3. CDR3: CAWSWTGEQPQHF. The CDR3 coding sequence is TGTGCCTGGAGTTGGACAGGGGAACAGCCCCAGCATTTT.

The chain uses TRBV10-3 and TRBJ1-1; 7 nucleotides align to TRBD1. V dropped 9 bases and J dropped 1; count of bases not matched to a gene: 17. This CDR3 comprises 17 residues. Germline V gene data show CDR1 as ENHRY and CDR2 as SYGVKD. DNA for the CDR3: TGTGCCATTAAACCTCTAACAAGACAGGGCGAGAACACTGAAGCTTTCTTT. Translated, it gives CAIKPLTRQGENTEAFF.